This T cell receptor beta chain was captured in a study of CD8 T cells in acute hepatitis C reinfection. Indicated time point: naive CD8 control sorted from an acute-time-point sample. A positive HCV RNA or antibody test following a negative test within 24 weeks defined acute primary infection. Germline CDR1 SGHVS, CDR2 FQNEAQ. Trimming at V came to 6 bases and at J to 2 bases, leaving 7 bases not matched to a gene. The CDR3 has 15 residues. The method was immunoSEQ multiplex PCR; TCRdb's version includes in-frame clones alone and lacks a portion of them. The sample has some 38,000 clones, around 87% seen once. Overall study findings and caveats: All groups preferentially used TRBV04 and TRBV06, which was not due to overrepresentation in the naive pool.

Comments on this clone: Its specificity is not known.

This sequence joins TRBV7-8 and TRBJ2-7, with 10 bases fitting TRBD1. The source of this sequence is a man aged 25 to 45 with chronic hepatitis C. Sequencing was performed on naive CD8+ T cells from PBMCs. CDR3 nucleotide sequence: TGTGCCAGCAGACCCACCGGGACAGGGGCCTACGAGCAGTACTTC. Amino acid sequence: CASRPTGTGAYEQYF.